Listed below are T cell receptor beta chains from one sample, sequenced in a study of HIV-infected patients and healthy controls. TCRdb reprocessed the 5' RACE reads with MiXCR, giving one entry per CDR3 protein. The sample includes 18,000 or so distinct CDR3 sequences, over 9% seen only once; the top ten take under 4%. The sequenced sample consisted of blood. The receptors stem from an adult in good health. Both conserved end residues are part of each CDR3. The D gene is left open where the match is weak. Clone size, where shown, is once, few, many, or a class for clones that have expanded.

cdr3_aa: CASSQETSRQTQYF
cdr3_nt: TGCGCCAGCAGCCAGGAGACTAGTCGTCAGACCCAGTACTTC
v_call: TRBV5-1
d_call: NA
j_call: TRBJ2-5
clone_size: many

cdr3_aa: CASSPALLTDTQYF
cdr3_nt: TGCGCCAGCAGCCCTGCTTTGCTCACAGATACGCAGTATTTT
v_call: TRBV5-1
d_call: NA
j_call: TRBJ2-3
clone_size: NA

cdr3_aa: CASSLVSYTEAFF
cdr3_nt: TGTGCCAGCAGCTTAGTGTCATACACTGAAGCTTTCTTT
v_call: TRBV11-2
d_call: NA
j_call: TRBJ1-1
clone_size: many

cdr3_aa: CASSLAEGVLEVF
cdr3_nt: TGTGCCAGCAGCTTAGCCGAGGGGGTACTCGAAGTATTC
v_call: TRBV11-2
d_call: NA
j_call: TRBJ2-7
clone_size: medium-sized

cdr3_aa: CSARPGGPGGGTQYF
cdr3_nt: TGCAGTGCTAGACCGGGAGGACCCGGGGGCGGTACGCAGTATTTT
v_call: TRBV20-1
d_call: NA
j_call: TRBJ2-3
clone_size: many

cdr3_aa: CSARVGDSNNEQFF
cdr3_nt: TGCAGTGCTAGAGTGGGGGACTCGAACAATGAGCAGTTCTTC
v_call: TRBV20-1
d_call: NA
j_call: TRBJ2-1
clone_size: few

cdr3_aa: CSAADTGSLDASEKLFF
cdr3_nt: TGCAGCGCCGCTGATACAGGGAGCCTAGACGCGAGCGAAAAACTGTTTTTT
v_call: TRBV29-1
d_call: NA
j_call: TRBJ1-4
clone_size: medium-sized

cdr3_aa: CASSPGYGNQPQHF
cdr3_nt: TGTGCCAGCAGCCCAGGGTATGGCAATCAGCCCCAGCATTTT
v_call: TRBV7-2
d_call: NA
j_call: TRBJ1-5
clone_size: NA

cdr3_aa: CASSDKPGPTEAFF
cdr3_nt: TGCGCCAGCAGCGACAAACCCGGGCCCACTGAAGCTTTCTTT
v_call: TRBV5-1
d_call: NA
j_call: TRBJ1-1
clone_size: many

cdr3_aa: CASSPRLAASTDTQYF
cdr3_nt: TGTGCCAGCTCACCGAGACTAGCAGCTAGCACAGATACGCAGTATTTT
v_call: TRBV18
d_call: TRBD2
j_call: TRBJ2-3
clone_size: many

cdr3_aa: CASSSFQEPTYGYTF
cdr3_nt: TGTGCCAGCAGCTCCTTCCAGGAGCCCACCTATGGCTACACCTTC
v_call: TRBV7-2
d_call: NA
j_call: TRBJ1-2
clone_size: NA

cdr3_aa: CASSQTPGGGRAADTQYF
cdr3_nt: TGCGCCAGCAGCCAAACCCCCGGTGGCGGGAGGGCCGCAGATACGCAGTATTTT
v_call: TRBV4-1
d_call: TRBD2
j_call: TRBJ2-3
clone_size: NA

cdr3_aa: CASSLAGVADTGELFF
cdr3_nt: TGTGCCAGCAGCTTAGCCGGAGTAGCGGACACCGGGGAGCTGTTTTTT
v_call: TRBV7-2
d_call: NA
j_call: TRBJ2-2
clone_size: few

cdr3_aa: CASSFRQIPTDTQYF
cdr3_nt: TGTGCCAGCAGTTTCCGACAGATTCCCACAGATACGCAGTATTTT
v_call: TRBV28
d_call: NA
j_call: TRBJ2-3
clone_size: medium-sized

cdr3_aa: CASSLGRTNTEAFF
cdr3_nt: TGTGCCAGCAGTTTAGGGAGAACGAACACTGAAGCTTTCTTT
v_call: TRBV28
d_call: NA
j_call: TRBJ1-1
clone_size: medium-sized

cdr3_aa: CASSLGHLGYSNQPQHF
cdr3_nt: TGTGCCAGCAGCCTAGGACACCTCGGATATAGCAATCAGCCCCAGCATTTT
v_call: TRBV7-9
d_call: NA
j_call: TRBJ1-5
clone_size: medium-sized

cdr3_aa: CASSSTEGLDSDQPQHF
cdr3_nt: TGTGCCAGCAGCTCCACGGAGGGTTTGGACTCTGATCAGCCCCAGCATTTT
v_call: TRBV7-9
d_call: NA
j_call: TRBJ1-5
clone_size: few

cdr3_aa: CASSEQHTDTQYF
cdr3_nt: TGTGCCAGCAGCGAACAGCACACAGATACGCAGTATTTT
v_call: TRBV5-5
d_call: NA
j_call: TRBJ2-3
clone_size: medium-sized

cdr3_aa: CASSLVLGNTGELFF
cdr3_nt: TGTGCCAGCAGCTTAGTTTTAGGAAACACCGGGGAGCTGTTTTTT
v_call: TRBV7-2
d_call: NA
j_call: TRBJ2-2
clone_size: many

cdr3_aa: CASRDNSYEQYF
cdr3_nt: TGTGCCAGCCGGGACAACTCCTACGAGCAGTACTTC
v_call: TRBV19
d_call: NA
j_call: TRBJ2-7
clone_size: NA

cdr3_aa: CAISEQEGTDTQYF
cdr3_nt: TGTGCCATCAGTGAGCAGGAGGGCACAGATACGCAGTATTTT
v_call: TRBV10-3
d_call: NA
j_call: TRBJ2-3
clone_size: many

cdr3_aa: CASSSDLMSLETQYF
cdr3_nt: TGTGCCAGCAGTTCGGACCTAATGTCCCTAGAGACCCAGTACTTC
v_call: TRBV11-2
d_call: NA
j_call: TRBJ2-5
clone_size: many

cdr3_aa: CATSDPKTSLAGGYNEQFF
cdr3_nt: TGTGCCACCAGTGATCCCAAAACATCACTAGCGGGAGGGTACAATGAGCAGTTCTTC
v_call: TRBV24-1
d_call: TRBD2
j_call: TRBJ2-1
clone_size: medium-sized